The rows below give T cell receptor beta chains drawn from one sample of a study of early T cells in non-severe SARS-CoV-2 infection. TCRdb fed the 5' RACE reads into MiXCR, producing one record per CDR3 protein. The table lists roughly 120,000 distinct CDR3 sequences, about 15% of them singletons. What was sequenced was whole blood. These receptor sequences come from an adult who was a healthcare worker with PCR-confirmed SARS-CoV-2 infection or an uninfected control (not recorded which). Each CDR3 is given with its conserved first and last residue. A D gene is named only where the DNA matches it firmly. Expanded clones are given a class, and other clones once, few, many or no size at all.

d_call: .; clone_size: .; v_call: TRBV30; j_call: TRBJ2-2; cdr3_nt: TGTGCCTGGAGTCGGGGGACAGCGAACACCGGGGAGCTGTTTTTT; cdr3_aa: CAWSRGTANTGELFF
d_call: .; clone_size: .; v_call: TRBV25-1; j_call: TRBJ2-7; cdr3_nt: TGTGCCAGCAGTGAAAATTCCGCCTACGAGCAGTACTTC; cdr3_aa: CASSENSAYEQYF
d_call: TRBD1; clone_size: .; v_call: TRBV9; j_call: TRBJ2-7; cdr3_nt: TGTGCCAGCAGTGCGCGGGGACAGGGGGTTTCCGAGCAGTACTTC; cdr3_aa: CASSARGQGVSEQYF
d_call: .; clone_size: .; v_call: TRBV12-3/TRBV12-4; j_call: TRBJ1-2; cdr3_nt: TGTGCCAGCAGCCAAAAGGGGAACTATGGCTACACCTTC; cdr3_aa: CASSQKGNYGYTF
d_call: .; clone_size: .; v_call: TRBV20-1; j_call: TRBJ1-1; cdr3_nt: TGCAGTGCTAGGGACCCGGGACGGTACACTGAAGCTTTCTTT; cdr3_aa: CSARDPGRYTEAFF
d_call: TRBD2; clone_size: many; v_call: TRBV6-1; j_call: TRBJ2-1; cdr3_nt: TGTGCCAGCAGTGAACAATATGGGAGGGTGCAGTTCTTC; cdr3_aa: CASSEQYGRVQFF
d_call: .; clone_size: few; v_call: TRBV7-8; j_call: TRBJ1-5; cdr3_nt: TGTGCCAGCAGCTTCTCGGACGGGAGCAATCAGCCCCAGCATTTT; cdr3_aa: CASSFSDGSNQPQHF
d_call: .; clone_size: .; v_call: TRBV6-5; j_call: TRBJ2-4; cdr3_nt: TGTGCCAGCAGTCCAGGGTTAGCCAAAAACATTCAGTACTTC; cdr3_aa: CASSPGLAKNIQYF
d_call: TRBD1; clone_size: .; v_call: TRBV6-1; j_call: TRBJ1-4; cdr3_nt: TGTGCCAGCAGTTTCAACAGGGGGCCTAATGAAAAACTGTTTTTT; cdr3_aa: CASSFNRGPNEKLFF
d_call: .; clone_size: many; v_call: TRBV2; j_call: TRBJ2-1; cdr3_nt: TGTGCCAGCAGTGAAACACGGGACAATGAGCAGTTCTTC; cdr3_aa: CASSETRDNEQFF
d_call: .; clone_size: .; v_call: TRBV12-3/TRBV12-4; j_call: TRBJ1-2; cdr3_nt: TGTGCCAGCAGCCTGGGCGGGTTGGGCTATGGCTACACCTTC; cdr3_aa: CASSLGGLGYGYTF
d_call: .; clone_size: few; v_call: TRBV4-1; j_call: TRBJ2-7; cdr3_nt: TGCGCCAGCAGCCAAGAAAGGGGCGGCTACTACGAGCAGTACTTC; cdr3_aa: CASSQERGGYYEQYF
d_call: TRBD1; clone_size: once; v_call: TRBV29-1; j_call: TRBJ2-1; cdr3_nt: TGCAGCCTGGGGACAGGGGGCTCCTACAATGAGCAGTTCTTC; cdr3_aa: CSLGTGGSYNEQFF
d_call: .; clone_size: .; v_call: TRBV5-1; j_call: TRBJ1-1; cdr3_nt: TGCGCCAGCAGCTTGGCCGGAGTGGCTGAAGCTTTCTTT; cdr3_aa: CASSLAGVAEAFF
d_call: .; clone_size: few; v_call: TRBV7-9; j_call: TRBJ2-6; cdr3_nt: TGTGCCAGCAGCTTGAAGGGCCCTGGGGCCAACGTCCTGACTTTC; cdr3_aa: CASSLKGPGANVLTF
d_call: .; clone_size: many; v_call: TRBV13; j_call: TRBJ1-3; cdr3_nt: TGTGCCAGCAGCTTGGTTGGGGCAAGCGGAAACACCATATATTTT; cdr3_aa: CASSLVGASGNTIYF
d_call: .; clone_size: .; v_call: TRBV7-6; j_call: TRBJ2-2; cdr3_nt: TGTGCCAGCAGCTTAGTCTCGAGAGACACCGGGGAGCTGTTTTTT; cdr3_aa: CASSLVSRDTGELFF
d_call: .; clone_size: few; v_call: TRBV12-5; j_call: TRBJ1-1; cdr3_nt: TGTGCTAGTGGTCCCTCAATGGGGTTCACTGAAGCTTTCTTT; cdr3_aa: CASGPSMGFTEAFF
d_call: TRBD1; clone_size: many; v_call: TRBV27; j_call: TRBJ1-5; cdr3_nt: TGTGCCAGCAGCCGCAGGGGGCTTGACAATCAGCCCCAGCATTTT; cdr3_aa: CASSRRGLDNQPQHF
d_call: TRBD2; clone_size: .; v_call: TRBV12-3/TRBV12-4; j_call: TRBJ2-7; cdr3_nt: TGTGCCAGCACCCCCGCGGGAGGGGGCCCAGGCGAGCAGTACTTC; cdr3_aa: CASTPAGGGPGEQYF
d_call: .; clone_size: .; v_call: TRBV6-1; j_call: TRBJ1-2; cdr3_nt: TGTGCCAGCAGTGAAGGGCGCAGGGGTCTTTATGGCTACACCTTC; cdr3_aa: CASSEGRRGLYGYTF
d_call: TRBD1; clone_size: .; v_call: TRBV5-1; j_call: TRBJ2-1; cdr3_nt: TGCGCCAGCAGCTCGGGGACAGGCCCCAATGAGCAGTTCTTC; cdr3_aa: CASSSGTGPNEQFF
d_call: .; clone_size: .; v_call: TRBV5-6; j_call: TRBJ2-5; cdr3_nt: TGTGCCAGCAGCGGGAGACAGGAGGAAGAGACCCAGTACTTC; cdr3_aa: CASSGRQEEETQYF
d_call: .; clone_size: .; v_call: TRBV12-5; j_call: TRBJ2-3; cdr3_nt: TGTGCTAGTGGCCTTTCCGAACGGGATACGCAGTATTTT; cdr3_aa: CASGLSERDTQYF
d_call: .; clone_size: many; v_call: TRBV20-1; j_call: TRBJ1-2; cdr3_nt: TGCAGTGCTAGATTCTCAGGGGAAAATGGCTACACCTTC; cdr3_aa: CSARFSGENGYTF
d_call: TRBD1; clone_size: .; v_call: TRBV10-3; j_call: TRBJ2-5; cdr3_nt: TGTGCCATCAGCCGGGACAGGGTGACCCAGTACTTC; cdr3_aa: CAISRDRVTQYF
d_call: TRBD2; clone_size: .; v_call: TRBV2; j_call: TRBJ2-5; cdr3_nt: TGTGCCACCTCGACTAGCGGTAAAGAGACCCAGTACTTC; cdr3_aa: CATSTSGKETQYF
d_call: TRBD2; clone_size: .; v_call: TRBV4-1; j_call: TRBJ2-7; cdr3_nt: TGCGCCAGCAGCCAAGTGCGCGGGGTGGGAGGGAAACTATACGAGCAGTACTTC; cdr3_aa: CASSQVRGVGGKLYEQYF
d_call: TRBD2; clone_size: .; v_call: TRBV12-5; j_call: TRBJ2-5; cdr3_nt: TGTGCTAGTGGCCCCTCGGGAGGAGAGACCCAGTACTTC; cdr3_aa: CASGPSGGETQYF
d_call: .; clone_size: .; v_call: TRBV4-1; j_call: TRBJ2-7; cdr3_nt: TGCGCCAGCAGCCACCCGGGACTGCGCTACGAGCAGTACTTC; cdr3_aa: CASSHPGLRYEQYF
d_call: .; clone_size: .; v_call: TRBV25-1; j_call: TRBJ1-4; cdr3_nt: TGTGCCTGCTCCGGCCCTTTCATTAATGAAAAACTGTTTTTT; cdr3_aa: CACSGPFINEKLFF
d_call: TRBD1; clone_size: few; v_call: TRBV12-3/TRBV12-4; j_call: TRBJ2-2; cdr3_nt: TGTGCCAGCAGTTGGACAGGGGGTACCGGGGAGCTGTTTTTT; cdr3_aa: CASSWTGGTGELFF
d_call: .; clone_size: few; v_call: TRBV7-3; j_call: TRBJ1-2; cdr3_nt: TGTGCCAGCAGCCCGGCGGCAGGGAGAGGCTACACCTTC; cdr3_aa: CASSPAAGRGYTF
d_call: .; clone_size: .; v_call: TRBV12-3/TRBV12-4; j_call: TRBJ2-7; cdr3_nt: TGTGCCAGCAGTCATCACAGGGACGGGGCCGAGCAGTACTTC; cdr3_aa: CASSHHRDGAEQYF
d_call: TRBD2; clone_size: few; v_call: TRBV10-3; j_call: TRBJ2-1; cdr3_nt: TGTGCCATCAAGCGGGAAACCAGGGCCAACAATGAGCAGTTCTTC; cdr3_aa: CAIKRETRANNEQFF
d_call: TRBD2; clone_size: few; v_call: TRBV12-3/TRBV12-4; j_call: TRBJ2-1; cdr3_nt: TGTGCCAGCAGTTTAGCGGCCTGGGGTAGCGGGGGGGTAACCAATGAGCAGTTCTTC; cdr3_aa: CASSLAAWGSGGVTNEQFF
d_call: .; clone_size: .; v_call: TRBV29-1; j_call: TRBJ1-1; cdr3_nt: TGCAGCGTTAGAGAGACAGCGAACACTGAAGCTTTCTTT; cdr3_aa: CSVRETANTEAFF
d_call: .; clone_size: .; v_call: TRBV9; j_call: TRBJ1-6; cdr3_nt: TGTGCCAGCAGCGCCGGGGGCGCGGGTAATTCACCCCTCCACTTT; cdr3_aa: CASSAGGAGNSPLHF
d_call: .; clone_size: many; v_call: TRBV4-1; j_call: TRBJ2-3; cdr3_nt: TGCGCCAGCAGCAAATTTAGCACAGATACGCAGTATTTT; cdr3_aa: CASSKFSTDTQYF
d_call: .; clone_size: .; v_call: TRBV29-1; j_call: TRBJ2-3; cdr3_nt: TGCAGCGTTGACGGGTCAGTAGATACGCAGTATTTT; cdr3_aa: CSVDGSVDTQYF
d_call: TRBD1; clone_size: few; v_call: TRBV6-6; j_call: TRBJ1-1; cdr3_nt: TGTGCCAGCGCCGGGACAGGCGGCAAGAACACTGAAGCTTTCTTT; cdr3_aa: CASAGTGGKNTEAFF
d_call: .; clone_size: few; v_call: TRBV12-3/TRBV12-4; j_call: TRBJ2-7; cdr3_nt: TGTGCCAGCAGTACTCGACACGCAGAGCAGTACTTC; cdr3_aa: CASSTRHAEQYF
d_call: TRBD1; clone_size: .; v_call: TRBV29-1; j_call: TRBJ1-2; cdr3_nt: TGCAGCGTGCCCCGGGACAGTCTCTTTGGCTACACCTTC; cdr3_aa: CSVPRDSLFGYTF
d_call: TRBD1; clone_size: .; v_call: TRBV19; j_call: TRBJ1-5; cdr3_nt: TGTGCCAGTAGTATCCGGGACAGGGGGCTGATCAATCAGCCCCAGCATTTT; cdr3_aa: CASSIRDRGLINQPQHF